The T cell receptor beta chain described here comes from a study of blood T cell repertoires in COVID-19. Whole-study context: PBMCs, B-cell-depleted T cells, or T cells provided the cDNA or gDNA that made up the material.

V lost 2 bases to trimming and J lost 3 bases; unmatched junction nucleotides: 8. Germline-derived CDR1 and CDR2 are LNHDA and SQIVND (reference sequence). The CDR3 spans 16 residues. Method: immunoSEQ multiplex PCR; TCRdb's copy keeps in-frame clones and lacks some. In the table there are 180,000 or so clones, 80% to 90% of which are singletons. The rearrangement links TRBV19 to TRBJ1-1, with 8 bases identical to TRBD1. This sequence originates from a woman aged 80 or older with acute or convalescent COVID-19. The sequencing input was peripheral blood. The CDR3 DNA sequence: TGTGCCAGTAGTATAAACCTTAGGACAGGGTACACTGAAGCTTTCTTT. Amino acids: CASSINLRTGYTEAFF.